Reported below is one T cell receptor (beta chain). Trimming removed 6 bases at V and 0 bases at J, with 18 bases between. The CDR3 is 17 amino acids. From germline, CDR1 is KGHSH and CDR2 LQKENI. Under the authors' procedure: Reference gene primer amplification gave nucleated cell count estimates. The protocol was immunoSEQ multiplex PCR, while the TCRdb copy is restricted to in-frame clones and leaves out a portion. V and J calls and clone size are given by that table; D and trimming were obtained from the DNA. This sample has approximately 210,000 clones, with around 84% found just once. Recruitment covered under 25 US areas and drew participants whose ages spanned about 18 to 90 years. Cohort allocation depended upon clinical history that participants reported. This sample is part of a study of blood T cell repertoires in COVID-19. Study information: Sources were T cells, B-cell-depleted T cells, or PBMCs; the material itself was cDNA or gDNA.

The sample consisted of PBMCs or T cells enriched from blood (not recorded which). The V call is TRBV18, the J call TRBJ1-3; D gene ambiguous. The sequence was obtained from a man aged 25 to 40 with acute COVID-19. Here the CDR3 DNA reads TGTGCCAGCTCGGAATTACACGGAGAGAGCTCTGGAAACACCATATATTTT. Translated, it gives CASSELHGESSGNTIYF. Variable domain in full (rest from reference TRBV18 and TRBJ1-3): NAGVMQNPRHLVRRRGQEARLRCSPMKGHSHVYWYRQLPEEGLKFMVYLQKENIIDESGMPKERFSAEFPKEGPSILRIQQVVRGDSAAYFCASSELHGESSGNTIYFGEGSWLTVV.